This T cell receptor (beta chain) was documented in a study of blood T cells in healthy people across ages. Study results and caveats: The fall in TCR beta diversity per million T cells was roughly linear with age.

Germline CDR1 and CDR2: SQVTM and ANQGSEA. The CDR3 totals 12 residues. With regard to this clonotype: Its antigen is undetermined.

Alongside a J-beta primer mix, a sample-barcoded 5' primer served in a second PCR lasting roughly 7 to 12 cycles. Carrying 12 random nucleotides, a template-switch adaptor labeled each individual cDNA molecule. One entry per CDR3 protein, called by TCRdb with MiXCR from the 5' RACE reads. The table has 700,000 or so distinct CDR3 sequences, around 41% seen once. Isolation of PBMCs gave at least 6 million cells per sample. The sample was blood. This receptor was taken from an elderly man in good health. The chain recombines TRBV29-1 with TRBJ2-5; D possibly corresponds to TRBD1 (5 bases). The DNA end is more similar to TRBJ2-1, so the J call may be wrong. CDR3 amino acids: CSHGHLQETQFF. The CDR3 DNA is TGCAGCCATGGACATCTACAAGAGACCCAGTTCTTC.